These T cell receptor beta chains were read from a single sample in a study of blood T cells in healthy people across ages. TCRdb passed the 5' RACE reads through MiXCR, listing each CDR3 protein once. The sample carries 800,000 to 900,000 distinct CDR3 sequences, 60% to 80% recorded once. Sample: blood. These TCRs come from a man in his thirties or forties in good health. CDR3s include the opening cysteine and the closing phenylalanine or tryptophan. Clone size is shown for a subset of rows, as once, few, many or a class of expanded clone.

CDR3aa	j_gene	abundance	v_gene
CSARTAVQETQYF	TRBJ2-5	.	TRBV20-1
CASSLGVRSGRETQFF	.	.	TRBV7-2
CASSHRGSQYEQYF	.	few	TRBV28
CAISESKGGYSPLHF	TRBJ1-6	few	TRBV10-3
CASGKGPGGARETQYF	.	.	TRBV27
CASSQGSSSGELFF	TRBJ2-2	few	TRBV4-3
CASSPYRDTSNNEQFF	TRBJ2-1	.	TRBV7-2
CASTDTGIEKLFF	TRBJ1-4	.	TRBV6-6
CAIRESDEKLFF	TRBJ1-4	.	TRBV10-3
CASTVLRDTEAFF	TRBJ1-1	few	TRBV12-3/TRBV12-4
CASSLAGGTGSTDTQYF	TRBJ2-3	.	TRBV7-2